Listed here are 5 T cell receptor beta chains from one sample, sequenced in a study of lymphopenia after photon versus proton radiotherapy. Here immunoSEQ multiplex PCR was the method, and the copy in TCRdb shows in-frame clones only, minus some. The profile shows roughly 25,000 clones, 87% of them singletons. The material was peripheral blood, obtained from a patient treated with photon-based radiotherapy. The receptors come from a man in his forties or fifties with gastric cancer.

V usage is TRBV6-1 and J usage is TRBJ2-4; no definite D call. The CDR3 runs to 13 residues. Germline lookup yields CDR1 MNHNS and CDR2 SASEGT. V was pared by 3 bases and J by 6 bases, with 9 bases between. CDR3 amino acids: CASSEPYGNIQYF. DNA of the CDR3: TGTGCCAGCAGTGAGCCCTATGGAAACATTCAGTACTTC.

This sequence joins TRBV5-1 and TRBJ2-1; D is undetermined. The germline gives CDR1 SGHRS, CDR2 YFSETQ. V was shortened by 1 base and J by 9 bases, with 5 bases between the two germline ends. The CDR3 loop spans 11 amino acids. CDR3 bases: TGCGCCAGCAGCTTGTCGACTGAGCAGTTCTTC. Residues: CASSLSTEQFF.

The rearrangement links TRBV12-5 to TRBJ2-5; 8 bases are shared with TRBD1. This CDR3 is built from 17 residues. From germline, CDR1 is LGHNT and CDR2 FRNRAP. Losses at the gene ends were 2 bases for V and 0 bases for J; bases not matched to a gene: 8. The DNA for the CDR3 is TGTGCTAGTGGTTTGCTGGGACAGGCGAAGTACCAAGAGACCCAGTACTTC. This gives the protein CASGLLGQAKYQETQYF.

The J gene is TRBJ2-5, the V gene TRBV4-3; D not certain. Trimming cost V 1 base and J 4 bases, with 10 bases left between them. Germline assignment: CDR1 LGHNA and CDR2 YSLEER. This CDR3 contains 14 residues. The DNA of the CDR3 is TGCGCCAGCAGCCAAGGGCAGACGCGAGAGACCCAGTACTTC. Translated, it gives CASSQGQTRETQYF.

CDR3 DNA sequence: TGTGCCAGCAGCTTTTCTCATCGGGCAGCTGGAAACACCATATATTTT. Protein: CASSFSHRAAGNTIYF. J is TRBJ1-3 and V is TRBV5-8; D ambiguous. The CDR3 spans 16 residues. V lost 2 bases to trimming and J lost 2 bases, with 14 bases between them. Per germline, CDR1 SGHTS and CDR2 YDEGEE. The full variable domain, rest sourced from reference TRBV5-8 and TRBJ1-3, is EAGVTQSPTHLIKTRGQQATLRCSPISGHTSVYWYQQALGLGLQFLLWYDEGEERNRGNFPPRFSGRQFPNYSSELNVNALELEDSALYLCASSFSHRAAGNTIYFGEGSWLTVV.